This TCR beta chain was documented in a study of T cells after yellow fever vaccination. The CDR3 is made up of 12 amino acids. Germline CDR1 reads WNHNN; CDR2 reads SYGVQD (reference sequence). Trimming left V 6 bases short and J 5 bases short, with 9 bases between. MiXCR was run by TCRdb on the 5' RACE reads, yielding one entry per CDR3 protein. The repertoire consists of around 610,000 distinct CDR3 sequences, with roughly 13% occurring once and the leading ten covering over 12%. In its sample, this clonotype was seen a few times. This TCR came from a man aged 30-40 years who received the YFV17D yellow fever vaccine. The chain carries TRBV10-1 and TRBJ2-3; no definite D call. The specimen comprised PBMCs, sampled on the day of the yellow fever booster vaccination. CDR3 residues: CASSGPVDTQYF. The CDR3 DNA reads TGCGCCAGCAGCGGACCCGTAGATACGCAGTATTTT.